A selection of T cell receptor beta chains follows, all from one sample in a study of graft-versus-host responses after intestinal transplantation. No antigen has been assigned to these receptors. Data came from immunoSEQ multiplex PCR; TCRdb stores just in-frame clones and leaves some out. Counted here are over 70,000 clones, around 96% occurring once; the ten biggest clones make up around 0.56%. The sequencing used unstimulated CD8+ T cells sorted from spleen or lymph node cells, collected before intestinal transplant. The receptors were sampled from a human donor who received an intestinal transplant. Both conserved end residues are part of each CDR3. D genes are given only for firm matches. For some rows the clone size is stated as once, few or many, or as a class when expanded; others skip it.

TRBV6-1,NA,TRBJ2-7,11,NA,CASSPTDEQYF,TGTGCCAGCAGCCCGACTGACGAGCAGTACTTC
TRBV2,NA,TRBJ2-4,14,NA,CASSATGAKNIQYF,TGTGCCAGCAGTGCCACAGGGGCCAAAAACATTCAGTACTTC
TRBV5-1,few,TRBJ1-2,15,NA,CASSFREGANYGYTF,TGCGCCAGCAGCTTCAGGGAGGGGGCTAACTATGGCTACACCTTC
TRBV7-6,NA,TRBJ2-7,13,NA,CASSLGGNYEQYF,TGTGCCAGCAGCTTAGGGGGTAATTACGAGCAGTACTTC
TRBV28,NA,TRBJ2-2,16,NA,CASSLLGDSNTGELFF,TGTGCCAGCAGTTTACTAGGGGATTCGAACACCGGGGAGCTGTTTTTT
TRBV6-6,once,TRBJ1-6,15,NA,CASSYPSSYNSPLHF,TGTGCCAGCAGTTACCCAAGCAGCTATAATTCACCCCTCCACTTT
TRBV7-6,NA,TRBJ2-7,15,NA,CASSPSPGVFYEQYF,TGTGCCAGCAGCCCTTCGCCGGGGGTCTTCTACGAGCAGTACTTC
TRBV27,once,TRBJ1-5,14,NA,CASSLAGHNQPQHF,TGTGCCAGCAGTTTGGCCGGGCACAATCAGCCCCAGCATTTT
TRBV5-6,NA,TRBJ2-7,13,NA,CASSLVASYEQYF,TGTGCCAGCAGCTTGGTCGCCAGCTACGAGCAGTACTTC
TRBV13,NA,TRBJ2-7,12,NA,CASSLESYEQYF,TGTGCCAGCAGCTTAGAGTCCTACGAGCAGTACTTC
TRBV18,NA,TRBJ2-7,15,TRBD2,CASSPPPSGSYEQYF,TGTGCCAGCTCACCACCTCCTAGCGGCTCCTACGAGCAGTACTTC
TRBV9,NA,TRBJ1-1,14,NA,CASSVGHQNTEAFF,TGTGCCAGCAGCGTTGGACACCAGAACACTGAAGCTTTCTTT
TRBV2,NA,TRBJ2-7,13,TRBD2,CASLPGLVYEQYF,TGTGCCAGTCTGCCGGGACTAGTCTACGAGCAGTACTTC
TRBV7-3,NA,TRBJ2-1,15,NA,CASSLIETSQHEQFF,TGTGCCAGCAGCTTAATAGAGACTTCCCAACATGAGCAGTTCTTC
TRBV5-1,NA,TRBJ2-7,13,NA,CASTAGLPYEQYF,TGCGCCAGCACTGCGGGACTCCCCTACGAGCAGTACTTC
TRBV27,NA,TRBJ1-3,17,NA,CASSLSPPSPPGDTIYF,TGTGCCAGCAGTTTATCTCCCCCGTCCCCTCCTGGGGACACCATATATTTT
TRBV6-5,NA,TRBJ2-5,14,NA,CASSYSNRWETQYF,TGTGCCAGCAGTTACTCGAATAGGTGGGAGACCCAGTACTTC
TRBV25-1,NA,TRBJ1-1,16,NA,CASSAPRVDANTEAFF,TGTGCCAGCAGTGCGCCCCGAGTAGACGCGAACACTGAAGCTTTCTTT
TRBV12-1,NA,TRBJ2-2,17,NA,CASSSLDVASNTGELFF,TGTGCCAGCAGCTCCCTGGACGTTGCATCGAACACCGGGGAGCTGTTTTTT
TRBV5-1,NA,TRBJ1-1,11,NA,CASSAGTEAFF,TGCGCCAGCAGTGCGGGCACTGAAGCTTTCTTT
TRBV2,NA,TRBJ1-4,15,NA,CASSGRGTTNEKLFF,TGTGCCAGCAGTGGACGTGGGACAACTAATGAAAAACTGTTTTTT
TRBV13,NA,TRBJ2-5,16,TRBD2,CASSLNLAGETETQYF,TGTGCCAGCAGCCTAAATCTAGCGGGAGAGACCGAGACCCAGTACTTC
TRBV27,NA,TRBJ1-4,18,NA,CASSLYPLTDLTNEKLFF,TGTGCCAGCAGTTTATACCCCTTGACAGATTTGACTAATGAAAAACTGTTTTTT
TRBV5-1,NA,TRBJ1-1,13,NA,CASSLEGVTEAFF,TGCGCCAGCAGCTTGGAGGGGGTCACTGAAGCTTTCTTT
TRBV4-1,NA,TRBJ2-1,12,NA,CASSQGLGQQFF,TGCGCCAGCAGCCAAGGATTGGGACAGCAGTTCTTC
TRBV28,NA,TRBJ1-1,15,NA,CASSLLAESSTEAFF,TGTGCCAGCAGTTTATTGGCCGAGTCGAGCACTGAAGCTTTCTTT
TRBV11-2,NA,TRBJ1-1,15,NA,CASSPRDLGGTEAFF,TGTGCCAGCAGCCCCCGGGACCTTGGAGGCACTGAAGCTTTCTTT
TRBV29-1,NA,TRBJ2-2,12,NA,CSVLRDTGELFF,TGCAGCGTACTCAGGGACACCGGGGAGCTGTTTTTT
TRBV18,NA,TRBJ2-1,13,NA,CASSPGGYNEQFF,TGTGCCAGCTCACCAGGCGGCTACAATGAGCAGTTCTTC
TRBV6-5,once,TRBJ2-1,15,NA,CASSLGGGVAWEQFF,TGTGCCAGCAGTTTGGGGGGTGGAGTGGCCTGGGAGCAGTTCTTC
TRBV7-6,NA,TRBJ2-7,13,NA,CASRPGSDLKWYF,TGTGCCAGCAGGCCCGGGTCGGACTTAAAGTGGTACTTC
TRBV6-6,few,TRBJ2-5,14,NA,CASSLGKVQETQYF,TGTGCCAGCAGTTTGGGGAAAGTTCAAGAGACCCAGTACTTC
TRBV5-1,once,TRBJ2-1,15,TRBD2,CASSAPGGPGNEQFF,TGCGCCAGCAGCGCGCCGGGAGGGCCGGGGAATGAGCAGTTCTTC
TRBV2,NA,TRBJ1-4,15,TRBD1,CASSEEGQGVEKLFF,TGTGCCAGCAGTGAAGAGGGGCAGGGGGTTGAAAAACTGTTTTTT
TRBV5-4,NA,TRBJ1-4,16,NA,CASSLDGSPWDEKLFF,TGTGCCAGCAGCTTGGATGGGAGTCCTTGGGATGAAAAACTGTTTTTT
TRBV6-1,NA,TRBJ2-1,16,TRBD2,CASSEFASGGKNEQFF,TGTGCCAGCAGTGAATTCGCTAGCGGGGGAAAAAATGAGCAGTTCTTC
TRBV28,NA,TRBJ2-1,13,NA,CASSPSSYNEQFF,TGTGCCAGCAGCCCGAGCTCCTACAATGAGCAGTTCTTC
TRBV23-1,NA,TRBJ1-2,16,NA,CASSQSRVVGGYGYTF,TGCGCCAGCAGTCAATCCAGGGTGGTGGGAGGATATGGCTACACCTTC
TRBV2,NA,TRBJ1-1,15,NA,CASRITVDLNTEAFF,TGTGCCAGCAGGATTACCGTAGATTTGAACACTGAAGCTTTCTTT
TRBV5-4,NA,TRBJ1-1,13,TRBD1,CASSSGTDTEAFF,TGTGCCAGCAGTTCCGGGACAGACACTGAAGCTTTCTTT
TRBV5-1,NA,TRBJ2-2,16,TRBD1,CASSLGWTGVTGELFF,TGCGCCAGCAGCTTAGGGTGGACAGGGGTCACCGGGGAGCTGTTTTTT
TRBV23-1,NA,TRBJ2-7,15,NA,CASTERRKRAYEQYF,TGCGCCAGCACGGAGAGGCGGAAGAGGGCCTACGAGCAGTACTTC
TRBV27,NA,TRBJ1-3,18,NA,CASSPNAGTVPSGNTIYF,TGTGCCAGCAGTCCTAATGCCGGGACGGTACCCTCTGGAAACACCATATATTTT
TRBV7-9,NA,TRBJ1-4,14,TRBD1,CASSQGTGDEKLFF,TGTGCCAGCAGCCAAGGGACAGGAGACGAAAAACTGTTTTTT
TRBV28,few,TRBJ1-3,15,TRBD1,CASSWPGGLGNTIYF,TGTGCCAGCAGTTGGCCAGGGGGTCTAGGAAACACCATATATTTT
TRBV29-1,NA,TRBJ1-5,12,NA,CSVESPGQPQHF,TGCAGCGTTGAAAGTCCAGGTCAGCCCCAGCATTTT
TRBV29-1,NA,TRBJ2-2,16,NA,CSVDKGDTGWTGELFF,TGCAGCGTTGACAAGGGGGACACCGGTTGGACCGGGGAGCTGTTTTTT
TRBV25-1,NA,TRBJ1-2,11,NA,CASSGEGVYTF,TGTGCCAGCAGTGGGGAGGGTGTCTACACCTTC
TRBV19,NA,TRBJ2-5,18,NA,CASSISPVSGRGGETQYF,TGTGCCAGTAGTATTAGCCCCGTATCTGGCAGGGGGGGAGAGACCCAGTACTTC
TRBV27,NA,TRBJ1-1,14,TRBD1,CASSTKQGRTEAFF,TGTGCCAGCAGCACAAAACAGGGGAGGACTGAAGCTTTCTTT
TRBV18,NA,TRBJ1-2,13,NA,CASSPGISYGYTF,TGTGCCAGCTCACCAGGGATCAGCTATGGCTACACCTTC
TRBV28,NA,TRBJ2-2,13,NA,CASRAVNTGELFF,TGTGCCAGCAGGGCAGTTAACACCGGGGAGCTGTTTTTT
TRBV7-9,NA,TRBJ1-4,15,TRBD1,CASSSQGEGWEKLFF,TGTGCCAGCAGCTCACAGGGGGAAGGGTGGGAAAAACTGTTTTTT
TRBV28,NA,TRBJ1-1,16,NA,CASSLVGDGENTEAFF,TGTGCCAGCAGTTTAGTCGGCGATGGGGAGAACACTGAAGCTTTCTTT
TRBV28,NA,TRBJ1-4,15,NA,CASSLVVQSNEKLFF,TGTGCCAGCAGTTTAGTCGTACAGTCTAATGAAAAACTGTTTTTT
TRBV2,NA,TRBJ2-7,12,NA,CASSPDLYEQYF,TGTGCCAGCAGTCCGGACTTATACGAGCAGTACTTC
TRBV7-9,NA,TRBJ1-2,17,TRBD1,CASSFELGTGPNYGYTF,TGTGCCAGCAGCTTCGAACTGGGGACAGGCCCTAACTATGGCTACACCTTC
TRBV30,NA,TRBJ2-5,16,TRBD2,CAWSQLAGKRQETQYF,TGTGCCTGGAGCCAACTAGCGGGAAAAAGGCAAGAGACCCAGTACTTC
TRBV7-9,NA,TRBJ1-2,12,NA,CASSLASGGYTF,TGTGCCAGCAGCTTAGCGTCTGGTGGCTACACCTTC